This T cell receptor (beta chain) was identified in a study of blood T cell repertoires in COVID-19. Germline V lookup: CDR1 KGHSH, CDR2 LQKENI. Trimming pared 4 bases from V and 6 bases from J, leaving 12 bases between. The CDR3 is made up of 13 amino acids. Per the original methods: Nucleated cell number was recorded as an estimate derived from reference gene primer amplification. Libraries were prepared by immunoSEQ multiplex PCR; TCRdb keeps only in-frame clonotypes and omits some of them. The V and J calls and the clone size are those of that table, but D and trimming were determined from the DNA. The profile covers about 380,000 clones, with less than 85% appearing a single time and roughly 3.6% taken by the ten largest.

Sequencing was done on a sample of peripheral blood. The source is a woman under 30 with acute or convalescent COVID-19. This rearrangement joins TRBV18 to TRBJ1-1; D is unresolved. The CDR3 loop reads CASSRDGISEAFF. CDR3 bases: TGTGCCAGCTCACGCGACGGGATTTCTGAAGCTTTCTTT.